This record looks at one TCR beta chain sequence and its context. The sample is drawn from a study of shared clonotypes between healthy human individuals. Terminally differentiated effector memory CD45RA+ cells were excluded by CCR7 positive selection of CD45RO-negative cells. This CDR3 is built from 12 residues. Germline CDR1 is MNHNS and CDR2 is SASEGT. Trimming shortened V by 1 base and J by 5 bases, and 5 bases separated the two germline ends. The data were produced by immunoSEQ multiplex PCR, yet TCRdb's version contains in-frame clones alone and is incomplete. In the table there are 2 million or so clones, over 85% of which are singletons.

Sequenced: naive CD8+ T cells sorted from blood. This clonotype originated in a man younger than 35 in good health. This chain connects TRBV6-1 to TRBJ1-1; D not certain. The CDR3 reads CASSEGPTEAFF. CDR3 DNA sequence: TGTGCCAGCAGTGAAGGGCCTACTGAAGCTTTCTTT.